Presented here are 14 T cell receptor beta chains from one specimen sequenced in a study of T cell repertoires in cytomegalovirus infection. Their antigen targets remain unknown. TCRdb re-called the reads with MiXCR, one entry per CDR3 protein. Of roughly 500,000 distinct CDR3 sequences listed, 30% to 35% are singletons. Sequencing used cultured PBMCs, obtained from culture after CMV antigen stimulation. The receptors originated from a human donor in good health (CMV status not recorded). Some clones in this sample may be carry-over from other donors' samples.

This clonotype has a handful of counts. The chain recombines TRBV14 with TRBJ1-1; 9 positions agree with TRBD1. The V gene's germline CDR1 is SGHDN and CDR2 FVKESK. J gave up 4 bases and V 4 bases, and 7 bases lay outside the gene matches. The CDR3 totals 15 residues. CDR3 residues: CASSPAGTGTTEAFF. CDR3 coding DNA: TGTGCCAGCAGCCCTGCCGGGACAGGGACCACTGAAGCTTTCTTT.

This clonotype was picked up a small number of times. The J gene is TRBJ2-1, the V gene TRBV7-9; 10 bases agree with TRBD1. Germline CDR1 is SEHNR and CDR2 is FQNEAQ (reference sequence). The junction had 5 bases not matched to a gene; V was cut back by 5 bases and J by 4 bases. This CDR3 is 15 amino acids long. The CDR3 loop reads CASSTTGGGYNEQFF. DNA of the CDR3: TGTGCCAGCAGCACGACAGGGGGCGGGTACAATGAGCAGTTCTTC.

V gene TRBV5-4 combines with J gene TRBJ1-2, with D unclear. The CDR3 spans 17 residues. Per germline, CDR1 SGHNT and CDR2 YYREEE (reference sequence). With 4 bases removed from V and 7 bases from J, the gap between germline ends came to 26 bases. For the CDR3, the DNA is TGTGCCAGCAGCCTGCACATTCCGGTGGGAGGTGTTCTTGGCTACACCTTC. It yields the protein CASSLHIPVGGVLGYTF. The full variable domain, rest sourced from reference TRBV5-4 and TRBJ1-2, is ETGVTQSPTHLIKTRGQQVTLRCSSQSGHNTVSWYQQALGQGPQFIFQYYREEENGRGNFPPRFSGLQFPNYSSELNVNALELDDSALYLCASSLHIPVGGVLGYTFGSGTRLTVV.

This clonotype was counted a few times. This chain connects TRBV19 to TRBJ2-1; no definite D call. Trimming took off 3 bases at V and 7 bases at J, with 13 bases between the two ends. Germline CDR1 reads LNHDA; CDR2 reads SQIVND (reference sequence). The CDR3 is 14 amino acids. CDR3 protein: CASSIGPRWNEQFF. The CDR3 DNA sequence: TGTGCCAGTAGTATCGGGCCGCGCTGGAATGAGCAGTTCTTC.

This clonotype was observed a handful of times. The chain employs TRBV11-3 and TRBJ2-5, with D possibly matching TRBD1 (5 bases). Germline V gene sequence: CDR1 SGHNT, CDR2 YENEEA. This CDR3 has 13 amino acids. V lost 5 bases and J 5 bases, leaving 12 bases between the germline ends. CDR3 sequence: CASSRSGMETQYF. CDR3 bases: TGTGCCAGCAGCCGATCAGGGATGGAGACCCAGTACTTC.

This clonotype was counted between two and nine times. The rearrangement links TRBV5-8 to TRBJ2-3, with a weak D call TRBD1 (6 bases). The CDR3 length is 16 residues. Germline values: CDR1 SGHTS, CDR2 YDEGEE. Trimming took off 3 bases at V and 2 bases at J, with 16 bases between the two ends. The CDR3 loop reads CASSSHRDTFTDTQYF. DNA for the CDR3: TGTGCCAGCAGCTCCCACCGGGACACCTTCACAGATACGCAGTATTTT.

The chain joins TRBV10-3 to TRBJ1-2; D gene ambiguous. Looked up from germline, CDR1 is ENHRY and CDR2 is SYGVKD. CDR3 size: 12 residues. V lost 2 bases and J lost 4, with 5 bases in between. The CDR3, as DNA: TGTGCCATCAGTGAGACCACCTATGGCTACACCTTC. Amino acid sequence: CAISETTYGYTF.

CDR3 sequence reads: CASSTWGSPNYNEQFF. CDR3 coding DNA: TGTGCCAGCAGTACATGGGGGAGCCCAAACTACAATGAGCAGTTCTTC. The V call is TRBV28, the J call TRBJ2-1, with D perhaps TRBD1 or TRBD2 (5 bases each). Germline values: CDR1 MDHEN, CDR2 SYDVKM. Trimming stripped 5 bases from V and 3 bases from J, with 17 bases between. CDR3 length: 16 residues.

This clonotype was observed a few times. The chain recombines TRBV6-1 with TRBJ2-7; 7 nucleotides agree with TRBD1. The CDR3 is 17 residues long. Germline loops: CDR1 MNHNS, CDR2 SASEGT. With V trimmed by 4 bases and J by 0 bases, 12 bases remained unmatched. CDR3 nucleotide sequence: TGTGCCAGCAGTGTTATGGAAGGACAGGCGAACTCCTACGAGCAGTACGTC. Translated: CASSVMEGQANSYEQYV.

This clonotype showed up many times. V gene TRBV7-6 combines with J gene TRBJ2-2; 7 positions match TRBD1. The CDR3 spans 17 residues. With 2 bases clipped from V and 1 base from J, the junction kept 7 bases outside the gene matches. CDR1 is SGHVS and CDR2 is FNYEAQ in the germline V gene. CDR3 residues: CASSLTQGQRNTGELFF. The CDR3, as DNA: TGTGCCAGCAGCTTAACCCAGGGACAGAGGAACACCGGGGAGCTGTTTTTT.

This clonotype came up a few times. The chain is built from TRBV7-9 and TRBJ1-2; possibly TRBD1 for D (6 bases). V was trimmed by 4 bases and J by 6 bases, leaving 9 bases between them. Germline CDR1 is SEHNR and CDR2 is FQNEAQ (reference sequence). This CDR3 spans 12 amino acids. The CDR3 region has the DNA TGTGCCAGCAGCTGGGACAACCATGGCTACACCTTC. Encoded protein: CASSWDNHGYTF.

This clonotype was counted ten times or more. The chain carries TRBV11-3 and TRBJ2-3, with 9 positions matching TRBD2. CDR1 SGHNT and CDR2 YENEEA come from the germline V gene. V lost 6 bases and J lost 2; bases outside the gene matches: 3. This CDR3 has 14 residues. CDR3 sequence reads: CASSLAGNTDTQYF. In DNA, the CDR3 is TGTGCCAGCAGTCTAGCGGGAAACACAGATACGCAGTATTTT.

This clonotype appeared a few times. CDR3: CASRPTGGTEAFF. The CDR3, as DNA: TGTGCCAGCAGGCCCACAGGGGGCACTGAAGCTTTCTTT. The V and J genes are TRBV7-9 and TRBJ1-1; TRBD1 aligns across 8 bases. The germline V gene has CDR1 SEHNR and CDR2 FQNEAQ (reference sequence). The trim removed 6 bases at V and 4 bases at J, leaving 4 bases unmatched. The CDR3 has 13 amino acids.

The chain couples TRBV6-1 to TRBJ2-3; 8 bases are a match to TRBD1. Germline loops: CDR1 MNHNS, CDR2 SASEGT. CDR3 size: 14 residues. The J segment lost 1 base and the V segment lost 6 bases, leaving 3 bases of the junction unmatched. CDR3 loop: CASREQGGTDTQYF. The CDR3 DNA follows: TGTGCCAGCAGGGAACAGGGGGGCACAGATACGCAGTATTTT.